This T cell receptor beta chain was sequenced during a study of OX40 agonist ivuxolimab in advanced cancers. Germline assignment: CDR1 MDHEN and CDR2 SYDVKM. The CDR3 contains 13 residues. The V end lost 6 bases, the J end lost 3 bases, and 11 bases lay between the germline ends. Worth noting for this clone: Its cognate antigen is unknown.

General study findings and limits: More expanded clones were found, on average, in CD8+ than in CD4+ T cells.

The assay was immunoSEQ multiplex PCR, and TCRdb's table has in-frame clones only and misses some. Among roughly 87,000 clones listed, roughly nine tenths were seen once. The J gene is TRBJ1-1, the V gene TRBV28; tentative D call: TRBD1 (5 bases). The specimen comprised CD4+ or CD8+ T cells sorted from blood, sampled in a trial of the OX40 agonist ivuxolimab. The source is an adult with an advanced solid tumor such as melanoma, head and neck, liver or kidney cancer. For the CDR3, the DNA is TGTGCCAGCAGCCTCCCGGGGGACACTGAAGCTTTCTTT. As protein: CASSLPGDTEAFF. Variable domain in full (rest from reference TRBV28 and TRBJ1-1): DVKVTQSSRYLVKRTGEKVFLECVQDMDHENMFWYRQDPGLGLRLIYFSYDVKMKEKGDIPEGYSVSREKKERFSLILESASTNQTSMYLCASSLPGDTEAFFGQGTRLTVV.